The 27 T cell receptor beta chains listed next were all sequenced from one sample in a study of tumor-infiltrating lymphocytes in primary liver carcinoma. Researchers generated TCR beta cDNA from about 0.5 ug of total RNA, relying on a constant-region primer. Researchers made the TCR beta libraries by running three nested multiplex PCR rounds with slightly modified ARM-PCR. Researchers ran the first two PCR rounds for ten to eleven cycles each with TRBV1-TRBV30 forward primers and a C-beta reverse primer. A single record per CDR3 protein comes from TCRdb applying MiXCR to the multiplex PCR reads. In the table there are roughly 190,000 distinct CDR3 sequences, approximately 80% of which are singletons. For each extraction, RNA and DNA were obtained together from approximately 20-30 mg of unsorted bulk tissue. Sequenced material: tumor tissue from primary liver carcinoma. These receptors all come from a man aged 35 to 55 with primary liver carcinoma and hepatitis B virus infection.

On this clonotype itself: Without the conserved terminal phenylalanine or tryptophan, this CDR3 likely stems from a read error. The V and J genes are TRBV11-3 and TRBJ2-2; TRBD2 aligns across 9 bases. Germline CDR1 SGHNT, CDR2 YENEEA. The CDR3 spans 16 residues. The CDR3 spells CASSPELAGYTVELFS. DNA for the CDR3: TGTGCCAGCAGCCCCGAACTAGCGGGCTACACCGTGGAGCTGTTTTCT.

As concerns this clonotype: One end of the junction fails to match germline, which may point to a read error. The chain employs TRBV6-2 or TRBV6-3 and TRBJ1-5, with D tentatively TRBD1 (6 bases). CDR1 is MNHEY and CDR2 is SVGEGT in the germline V gene. The CDR3 runs to 16 residues. Written as DNA, the CDR3 is TGTGCCAGCAGCTACCGACCGGACAGAAGCAATCAGCCCCAGCCTTTT. It encodes CASSYRPDRSNQPQPF.

On this clonotype: Since the CDR3 does not end with the conserved phenylalanine or tryptophan, this likely comes from a read error. The chain joins TRBV12-3 or TRBV12-4 to TRBJ2-5; TRBD2 matches 7 bases. CDR3 size: 13 residues. As DNA, the CDR3 is TGTCCCAGCAGGCGGGGGAACGGAGAGACCCAGTACCTC. Translating gives CPSRRGNGETQYL.

Note on this clonotype: This may be a read error: a much more frequent sequence differs by one nucleotide. Written as DNA, the CDR3 is TGTGCCAGCAGTTCCACAGACATCTCTGGGGTCAACGTCCTGACTTTC. It yields the protein CASSSTDISGVNVLTF. The rearrangement links TRBV28 to TRBJ2-6; D not resolved. Per the germline V gene, CDR1 is MDHEN and CDR2 is SYDVKM. The CDR3 length is 16 residues.

This clonotype was seen just once. The junction differs from germline at one of its ends, possibly a read error. The CDR3 region has the DNA TGTGCCAACAGTCCCCCCATGGGGGCGGTAGGTATCACTGAAGCTTTCTTT. It translates to CANSPPMGAVGITEAFF. V gene TRBV6-5 combines with J gene TRBJ1-1; D is possibly TRBD1 (6 bases). CDR3 length: 17 amino acids. Per the germline V gene, CDR1 is MNHEY and CDR2 is SVGAGI.

This clonotype was counted many times. V is TRBV7-9 and J is TRBJ1-2; 7 nucleotides align to TRBD1. Germline lookup yields CDR1 SEHNR and CDR2 FQNEAQ (reference sequence). CDR3 length: 13 residues. J was trimmed by 3 bases and V by 11 bases; bases with no gene match: 9. This CDR3 is CARPRQGYYGYTF. CDR3 DNA: TGTGCCCGTCCCCGACAGGGATACTATGGCTACACCTTC. The full variable domain, in which reference TRBV7-9 and TRBJ1-2 provide the parts outside the CDR3, is DTGVSQNPRHKITKRGQNVTFRCDPISEHNRLYWYRQTLGQGPEFLTYFQNEAQLEKSRLLSDRFSAERPKGSFSTLEIQRTEQGDSAMYLCARPRQGYYGYTFGSGTRLTVV.

The V and J genes are TRBV6-5 and TRBJ2-7, with 7 positions matching TRBD2. CDR1 and CDR2 from the germline V gene are MNHEY and SVGAGI. This CDR3 comprises 13 residues. The CDR3 region has the DNA TGTACCGGCATCGGACTAGTTGGGGGCGAGCAGTACTTC. Its translation is CTGIGLVGGEQYF.

This clonotype occurred once. V is TRBV4-3 and J is TRBJ2-1, with D unclear. Germline loops: CDR1 LGHNA, CDR2 YSLEER. V gave up 3 bases and J gave up 9 bases, with 15 bases separating them. This CDR3 is built from 14 residues. CDR3 DNA sequence: TGCGCCAGCAGCCATGAGTCCCAGAACAGTGAGCAGTTCTTC. Amino acid sequence: CASSHESQNSEQFF.

This clonotype has more than one count but fewer than ten. Sequence at one end of the junction differs from germline and may be a read error. The chain has TRBV6-6 and TRBJ2-3, with D possibly TRBD2 on 5 matching bases. The CDR3 has 14 residues. CDR1 and CDR2 (germline): MNHNY, SVGAGI (reference sequence). The CDR3 sequence: CASSYATITDSQYF. CDR3 DNA: TGTGCCAGCAGTTATGCGACTATAACAGATTCGCAGTATTTT.

The rearrangement joins TRBV4-3 to TRBJ2-1; D ambiguous. Germline V gene sequence: CDR1 LGHNA, CDR2 YSLEER. The V end lost 11 bases, the J end lost 4 bases, and 24 bases lay between the germline ends. The CDR3 is made up of 16 amino acids. The CDR3 loop is CAGNQDPFSEYNEQFF. In DNA form, the CDR3 reads TGCGCCGGCAACCAAGATCCCTTCTCAGAGTACAATGAGCAGTTCTTC.

Worth noting for this clonotype: The missing conserved phenylalanine or tryptophan at the end of this CDR3 makes a read error likely. This chain uses TRBV29-1 with TRBJ2-7; the match to TRBD1 covers 7 bases. The V and J ends lost 8 bases and 5 bases, in that order; junction bases with no gene match: 12. Germline CDR1 is SQVTM and CDR2 is ANQGSEA. The CDR3 totals 13 residues. CDR3 coding DNA: TGCAGCATTGCCCCGACAGGGTTCCACGAGCAGTACATC. Translated, it gives CSIAPTGFHEQYI.

The gene calls are TRBV11-2 and TRBJ2-1; 7 nucleotides line up with TRBD2. Trimming took 0 bases from V and 3 from J; bases not matched to a gene: 8. Germline V gene lookup returns CDR1 SGHAT and CDR2 FQNNGV. The CDR3 totals 17 residues. The DNA for the CDR3 is TGTGCCAGCAGCTTAGATAAGTGCGGGAGCTTCTACAATGAGCAGTTCTTC. It codes for CASSLDKCGSFYNEQFF.

About this clonotype itself: This clone may be a read error of a much larger clone one base away. The chain joins TRBV28 to TRBJ2-7, with no clear D. With 5 bases removed from V and 6 bases from J, the gap between germline ends came to 11 bases. The germline V gene encodes CDR1 MDHEN and CDR2 SYDVKM. There are 12 residues in the CDR3. This chain's CDR3 is CASSGVGLEQYF. The CDR3 DNA reads as TGTGCCAGCAGTGGAGTAGGTCTCGAGCAGTACTTC.

To note about this clonotype: A read error may account for a junction end that differs from germline. The CDR3 DNA reads as TGTGCCAGTGAAGGGATCCGTTCCTACGAGCAGTACTTC. It specifies CASEGIRSYEQYF. The J gene is TRBJ2-7, the V gene TRBV12-5; D is undetermined. Germline V lookup: CDR1 LGHNT, CDR2 FRNRAP. This CDR3 contains 13 residues.

In regard to this clonotype: The final CDR3 position lacks the conserved phenylalanine or tryptophan, pointing to a likely read error. The limits of the CDR3 on the DNA are not certain, so only TCRdb's listed CDR3 is given. This chain connects TRBV7-9 to TRBJ2-2; TRBD1, as called in the table, went unchecked against the DNA. The CDR3 contains 16 residues when both ends are counted. Germline CDR1 is SEHNR and CDR2 is FQNEAQ (reference sequence). The CDR3 loop is CVSSLVLQGWTGELFL.

Concerning this clonotype: A read error is possible here, since a much larger clone lies one base away. Because it lacks the conserved phenylalanine or tryptophan at the end, this CDR3 is likely a read error. The V gene is TRBV7-9, the J gene TRBJ1-1; possibly TRBD1 for D (5 bases). Germline values: CDR1 SEHNR, CDR2 FQNEAQ (reference sequence). This CDR3 has 11 residues. The germline V and J ends were trimmed by 6 bases and 6 bases, with 8 bases remaining between them. CDR3 in amino acids: CASSRGAEAFS. CDR3 bases: TGTGCCAGCAGTCGGGGCGCTGAAGCTTTCTCT.

Points on this clonotype: A read error may produce the germline difference seen at one junction end. V and J are TRBV7-8 and TRBJ1-5; possible D gene TRBD1, 5 bases. Germline loops: CDR1 SGHVS, CDR2 FQNEAQ. This CDR3 contains 16 residues. CDR3 loop: CANSLVDRVIIQPQHF. The CDR3 DNA follows: TGTGCCAACAGCTTAGTAGACAGAGTGATTATTCAGCCCCAGCATTTT.

As to this clonotype: At one of its ends the junction is not consistent with the germline gene, which may arise from a read error. The CDR3 region is CSSSLTGQGETQYF. As DNA, the CDR3 is TGTTCCAGCAGCCTTACGGGGCAGGGTGAGACCCAGTACTTC. The gene calls are TRBV12-3 or TRBV12-4 and TRBJ2-5; D possibly matches TRBD1 or TRBD2 (5 bases each). This CDR3 has 14 residues.

This clonotype was seen just once. Since a much larger clone is just one base distant, this may be a read error. This sequence joins TRBV30 and TRBJ2-7; TRBD1 is a possible D gene (5 bases). The CDR3 is 12 residues long. V was trimmed by 3 bases and J by 3 bases, leaving 9 bases between them. The germline CDR1 and CDR2 sequences are GTSNPN and SVGIG (reference sequence). CDR3 in amino acids: CAWRGALYEQYF. Here the CDR3 DNA reads TGTGCCTGGAGAGGGGCCCTCTACGAGCAGTACTTC.

Comment on this clonotype: At one boundary the junction diverges from the germline segment, which might be a read error. The chain is built from TRBV29-1 and TRBJ2-5, with D possibly TRBD1 on 6 matching bases. The CDR3 covers 13 residues. CDR1 and CDR2 from the germline V gene are SQVTM and ANQGSEA. CDR3 region: CNATWDTQETQYF. The CDR3 coding sequence is TGTAACGCTACGTGGGACACGCAAGAGACCCAGTATTTC.

The rearrangement uses TRBV20-1 and TRBJ2-3; tentatively, D is TRBD2 (5 bases). Looked up from germline, CDR1 is DFQATT and CDR2 is SNEGSKA (reference sequence). The CDR3 covers 14 residues. V lost 6 bases, J lost 2 bases, and 15 bases lay in between. The CDR3 nucleotides read TGCAGTGCCCTAGCTTTCAGGACCACAGATACGCAGTATTTT. It codes for CSALAFRTTDTQYF.

The chain is built from TRBV29-1 and TRBJ2-7; no clear D gene. Germline V gives CDR1 SQVTM, CDR2 ANQGSEA. The CDR3 sequence is 13 residues long. CDR3 sequence reads: CRVDIGYVNKQYF. CDR3 DNA sequence: TGCAGGGTCGATATAGGGTATGTCAACAAGCAGTACTTC.

The rearrangement uses TRBV2 and TRBJ2-4; 9 nucleotides match TRBD1. Germline CDR1 reads SNHLY; CDR2 reads FYNNEI. CDR3 length: 12 residues. V was pared by 6 bases and J by 9 bases, with 3 bases of the junction left unmatched. CDR3 DNA sequence: TGTGCCAGCAGGGGGACAGGGAGCATTCAGTACTTC. It codes for CASRGTGSIQYF. The variable domain in full, completed from reference TRBV2 and TRBJ2-4, reads EPEVTQTPSHQVTQMGQEVILRCVPISNHLYFYWYRQILGQKVEFLVSFYNNEISEKSEIFDDQFSVERPDGSNFTLKIRSTKLEDSAMYFCASRGTGSIQYFGAGTRLSVL.

In regard to this clonotype: The CDR3 does not close with the conserved phenylalanine or tryptophan, likely indicating a read error. The J gene is TRBJ2-3, the V gene TRBV11-3, with no clear D. The CDR3 totals 14 residues. The V gene's germline CDR1 is SGHNT and CDR2 YENEEA. CDR3: CAISPKGPSDTQYI. The CDR3 nucleotides are TGTGCCATCAGCCCTAAGGGCCCGTCTGATACGCAGTATATT.

Concerning this clonotype itself: The conserved final phenylalanine or tryptophan is absent from the CDR3, which likely points to a read error. The CDR3, as DNA: TGTGCCATCAGTTTCTCAGGGGGTAATTCACCCCTCCACTTA. Its translation: CAISFSGGNSPLHL. The rearrangement joins TRBV12-3 or TRBV12-4 to TRBJ1-6, with TRBD1 identical over 7 bases. The CDR3 contains 14 residues.

A word on this clonotype: Here the CDR3 omits its conserved ending phenylalanine or tryptophan, so a read error is the likely source. CDR3 loop: CSVVNRVNAGELFL. In DNA form, the CDR3 reads TGCAGCGTTGTCAACAGGGTGAACGCCGGGGAGCTGTTTCTT. J is TRBJ2-2 and V is TRBV29-1, with D tentatively TRBD1 (6 bases). This CDR3 comprises 14 residues. Germline lookup yields CDR1 SQVTM and CDR2 ANQGSEA.

This clonotype was counted between two and nine times. The V and J genes are TRBV4-3 and TRBJ2-1; TRBD2 agrees at 7 bases. This CDR3 region has 16 residues. The trim removed 7 bases at V and 13 bases at J, leaving 22 bases unmatched. Germline V gene data show CDR1 as LGHNA and CDR2 as YSLEER. The CDR3 here is CASNQDQASSGSAQFF. In DNA, the CDR3 is TGCGCCAGCAATCAAGACCAAGCTTCTAGCGGAAGTGCTCAGTTCTTC.